This entry is about one T cell receptor (beta chain). The germline V gene encodes CDR1 MDHEN and CDR2 SYDVKM. J lost 0 bases, V lost 5 bases, and 5 bases had no gene match. CDR3 length: 15 residues. Original methodology: Nucleated cell number was recorded as an estimate derived from reference gene primer amplification. The method was immunoSEQ multiplex PCR; TCRdb's version includes in-frame clones alone and lacks a portion of them. That table supplies the V and J calls and clone size; D and trimming were determined from the DNA. The sample lists hundreds of thousands of clones, around 90% occurring once. These data come from a study of blood T cell repertoires in COVID-19. On the study more broadly: Italy, Spain and the United States were the sources of the convalescent and acute COVID-19 samples. The analysed material was cDNA or gDNA that came from T cells, B-cell-depleted T cells, or PBMCs.

This clonotype was sampled from a woman aged 18 to 35 with acute COVID-19. The sequenced sample consisted of PBMCs or T cells enriched from blood (not recorded which). The V and J genes are TRBV28 and TRBJ1-1, with TRBD1 identical over 8 bases. Written as DNA, the CDR3 is TGTGCCAGCAGTACCAGACAGGGGTTGAACACTGAAGCTTTCTTT. Its protein is CASSTRQGLNTEAFF.